This passage covers 18 T cell receptor beta chains from one sample sequenced in a study of cytomegalovirus exposure and HLA in healthy donors. Vbeta (60) and Jbeta (13) primers were used in the PCR. Profiling relied on immunoSEQ multiplex PCR, and the TCRdb table lists in-frame clones only, not all of them. The sample lists around 130,000 clones; roughly 84% were seen once. Sequencing input: PBMCs. The receptor set was obtained from a girl aged 2 to 10 in good health and CMV-seronegative.

The gene calls are TRBV7-6 and TRBJ2-6; TRBD2 matches at 8 bases. Germline V gene sequence: CDR1 SGHVS, CDR2 FNYEAQ. Losses at the gene ends were 4 bases for V and 1 base for J; bases not matched to a gene: 9. The CDR3 consists of 18 residues. DNA of the CDR3: TGTGCCAGCAGCTCCGCTAGGGGACTAGTTTCTGGGGCCAACGTCCTGACTTTC. Protein product: CASSSARGLVSGANVLTF.

The chain combines TRBV5-1 with TRBJ2-7, with D perhaps matching TRBD2 (5 bases). Trimming took off 0 bases at V and 0 bases at J, with 13 bases between the two ends. Germline V lookup: CDR1 SGHRS, CDR2 YFSETQ. CDR3 length equals 16 residues. The CDR3 sequence: CASSLAGLRSSYEQYF. CDR3 sequence (DNA): TGCGCCAGCAGCTTGGCCGGACTTCGAAGCTCCTACGAGCAGTACTTC.

The rearrangement uses TRBV27 and TRBJ2-2; D unresolved. The CDR3 totals 15 residues. Germline lookup yields CDR1 MNHEY and CDR2 SMNVEV (reference sequence). V was pared by 3 bases and J by 4 bases, with 12 bases between. This CDR3 is CASSLSVESTGELFF. CDR3 coding DNA: TGTGCCAGCAGTTTGAGCGTCGAGAGCACCGGGGAGCTGTTTTTT.

The chain is built from TRBV6-4 and TRBJ1-1; 10 bases are a match to TRBD1. The CDR3 has 12 amino acids. J was trimmed by 10 bases and V by 9 bases; bases with no gene match: 8. The germline V gene encodes CDR1 MRHNA and CDR2 SNTAGT. Here the CDR3 reads CARATGGLVAFF. The CDR3 DNA is TGTGCCAGAGCGACAGGGGGCTTAGTAGCTTTCTTT.

The V and J genes are TRBV2 and TRBJ1-2; maybe TRBD1 (5 bases). The germline gives CDR1 SNHLY, CDR2 FYNNEI. Trimming cost V 5 bases and J 6 bases, with 10 bases left between them. The CDR3 spans 12 residues. The DNA for the CDR3 is TGTGCCAGCAGTTACCGGGGGAATGGCTACACCTTC. Protein sequence: CASSYRGNGYTF.

V gene TRBV19 combines with J gene TRBJ2-3; 10 nucleotides align to TRBD2. The CDR3 totals 18 residues. J gave up 0 bases and V 3 bases, and 9 bases lay outside the gene matches. Germline CDR1 LNHDA, CDR2 SQIVND (reference sequence). CDR3 protein: CASSMFWTSGASTDTQYF. As DNA, the CDR3 is TGTGCCAGTAGTATGTTTTGGACTAGCGGTGCTAGCACAGATACGCAGTATTTT.

This clone was picked up a small number of times. This chain links TRBV6-1 with TRBJ2-2; 9 bases fit TRBD1. The J segment lost 8 bases and the V segment lost 6 bases, leaving 7 bases of the junction unmatched. The CDR3 has 14 residues. Germline V gene lookup returns CDR1 MNHNS and CDR2 SASEGT. The CDR3 is CASRGDREVGELFF. As DNA, the CDR3 is TGTGCCAGCAGAGGGGACAGGGAAGTAGGGGAGCTGTTTTTT.

The chain carries TRBV4-1 and TRBJ2-7; D is uncertain. From germline, CDR1 is MGHRA and CDR2 YSYEKL. The CDR3 consists of 14 residues. V was pared by 0 bases and J by 3 bases, with 9 bases between. This CDR3 is CASSQDNLFYEQYF. Written as DNA, the CDR3 is TGCGCCAGCAGCCAAGACAACCTATTCTACGAGCAGTACTTC.

The V gene is TRBV19, the J gene TRBJ1-1, with D possibly TRBD1 on 5 matching bases. Trimming pared 3 bases from V and 11 bases from J, leaving 19 bases between. The CDR3 spans 14 residues. The V gene's germline CDR1 is LNHDA and CDR2 SQIVND (reference sequence). This CDR3 reads CASSIPGKKDEAFF. CDR3 nucleotides: TGTGCCAGTAGTATTCCAGGGAAAAAGGACGAGGCTTTCTTT.

The chain joins TRBV7-9 to TRBJ1-4; the D gene is possibly TRBD1 (5 bases). V was clipped by 3 bases and J by 8 bases, with 10 bases between them. The germline V gene encodes CDR1 SEHNR and CDR2 FQNEAQ (reference sequence). The CDR3 is 13 amino acids. Here the CDR3 reads CASSFTGGEKLFF. In nucleotides, the CDR3 is TGTGCCAGCAGCTTCACCGGGGGAGAAAAACTGTTTTTT. Drawing the rest from reference TRBV7-9 and TRBJ1-4, the complete variable domain is DTGVSQNPRHKITKRGQNVTFRCDPISEHNRLYWYRQTLGQGPEFLTYFQNEAQLEKSRLLSDRFSAERPKGSFSTLEIQRTEQGDSAMYLCASSFTGGEKLFFGSGTQLSVL.

The rearrangement links TRBV7-8 to TRBJ2-7; D is possibly TRBD1 (5 bases). V was shortened by 10 bases and J by 2 bases, with 6 bases between the two germline ends. The CDR3 runs 10 residues. The V gene's germline CDR1 is SGHVS and CDR2 FQNEAQ. The CDR3 DNA follows: TGTGCCACAGGGCCCTACGAGCAGTACTTC. As protein: CATGPYEQYF.

The CDR3 bases are TGCGCCAGCAGCTTGGGTGCGGGGGCGCAAGGAGAAGCTTTCTTT. It specifies CASSLGAGAQGEAFF. The chain links TRBV5-1 to TRBJ1-1, with TRBD1 as a possible D gene (6 bases). The CDR3 contains 15 residues. Germline loops: CDR1 SGHRS, CDR2 YFSETQ. Trimming took 0 bases from V and 8 from J, leaving 17 bases between them.

The chain uses TRBV9 and TRBJ1-6; D is unclear. Germline lookup yields CDR1 SGDLS and CDR2 YYNGEE. V was cut by 0 bases and J by 0 bases, with 13 bases left in between. The CDR3 spans 18 residues. This CDR3 is CASSVGQVKSSYNSPLHF. The CDR3 DNA is TGTGCCAGCAGCGTAGGGCAGGTTAAAAGCTCCTATAATTCACCCCTCCACTTT.

V usage is TRBV29-1 and J usage is TRBJ1-1, with a possible D match to TRBD1 (5 bases). This CDR3 has 12 residues. CDR1 is SQVTM and CDR2 is ANQGSEA in the germline V gene. Trimming pared 6 bases from V and 4 bases from J, leaving 12 bases between. The DNA for the CDR3 is TGCAGCGTCGGGGGGGATAGCACTGAAGCTTTCTTT. It encodes CSVGGDSTEAFF.

The CDR3 bases are TGTGCCAGCAGTGAAGTAGGACAGGGGGATGAAAAACTGTTTTTT. Translated: CASSEVGQGDEKLFF. The chain carries TRBV2 and TRBJ1-4; 10 nucleotides match TRBD1. The germline gives CDR1 SNHLY, CDR2 FYNNEI. Trimming took 1 base from V and 6 from J; bases not matched to a gene: 2. This CDR3 has 15 residues. The whole variable domain, filled in from reference TRBV2 and TRBJ1-4, reads EPEVTQTPSHQVTQMGQEVILRCVPISNHLYFYWYRQILGQKVEFLVSFYNNEISEKSEIFDDQFSVERPDGSNFTLKIRSTKLEDSAMYFCASSEVGQGDEKLFFGSGTQLSVL.

This chain uses TRBV6-5 with TRBJ2-1, with 8 bases identical to TRBD1. The CDR3 covers 14 residues. The V segment lost 10 bases and the J segment 7 bases; nucleotides outside the gene matches: 12. Germline CDR1 MNHEY, CDR2 SVGAGI. The CDR3 region is CATAGQAQKNEQFF. CDR3 bases: TGTGCCACCGCGGGACAGGCGCAAAAGAATGAGCAGTTCTTC.

The rearrangement links TRBV7-2 to TRBJ2-1; 7 bases align to TRBD2. The CDR3 extends over 14 amino acids. The V gene end was trimmed by 1 base and the J gene end by 6 bases; junction bases not matched to a gene: 3. The germline V gene encodes CDR1 SGHTA and CDR2 FQGNSA. The CDR3 nucleotides are TGTGCCAGCAGCTTAGGCGGGAGAGGCAATGAGCAGTTCTTC. Its translation: CASSLGGRGNEQFF.

This chain joins TRBV5-6 and TRBJ1-2; 8 nucleotides align to TRBD1. V dropped 4 bases and J dropped 9; count of bases not matched to a gene: 5. This CDR3 spans 12 amino acids. Germline V gene sequence: CDR1 SGHDT, CDR2 YYEEEE. The CDR3 DNA reads TGTGCCAGCAGCCTTGGGACAGGAAGCTACACCTTC. It translates to CASSLGTGSYTF. Full variable domain (missing parts from reference TRBV5-6 and TRBJ1-2): DAGVTQSPTHLIKTRGQQVTLRCSPKSGHDTVSWYQQALGQGPQFIFQYYEEEERQRGNFPDRFSGHQFPNYSSELNVNALLLGDSALYLCASSLGTGSYTFGSGTRLTVV.